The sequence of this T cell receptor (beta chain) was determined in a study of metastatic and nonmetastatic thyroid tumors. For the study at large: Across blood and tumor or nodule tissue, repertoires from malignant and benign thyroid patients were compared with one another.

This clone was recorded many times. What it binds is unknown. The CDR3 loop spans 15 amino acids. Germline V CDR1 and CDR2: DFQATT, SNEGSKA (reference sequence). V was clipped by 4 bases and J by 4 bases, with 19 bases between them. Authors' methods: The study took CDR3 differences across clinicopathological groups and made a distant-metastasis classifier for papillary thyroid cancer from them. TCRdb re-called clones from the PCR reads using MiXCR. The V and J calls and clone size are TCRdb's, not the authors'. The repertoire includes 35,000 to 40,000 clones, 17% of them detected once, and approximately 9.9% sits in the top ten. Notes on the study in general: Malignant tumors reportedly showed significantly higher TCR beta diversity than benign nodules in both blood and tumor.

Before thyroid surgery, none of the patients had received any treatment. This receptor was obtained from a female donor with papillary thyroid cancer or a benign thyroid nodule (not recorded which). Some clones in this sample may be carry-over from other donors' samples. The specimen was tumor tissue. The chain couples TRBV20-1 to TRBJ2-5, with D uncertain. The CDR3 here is CSATTRTGLGETQYF. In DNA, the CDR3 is TGCAGTGCTACCACACGGACGGGCTTGGGAGAGACCCAGTACTTC.